This record looks at one TCR beta chain sequence and its context. Antigen: not known. PCR was performed using 60 Vbeta and 13 Jbeta primers. Profiling relied on immunoSEQ multiplex PCR, and the TCRdb table lists in-frame clones only, not all of them. In the table there are more than 100,000 clones, more than 60% of which are singletons. The entry originates in a study of cytomegalovirus exposure and HLA in healthy donors. Findings of the study overall: Because they were indistinguishable, some V segments, including TRBV6-2 and TRBV6-3, were excluded. Later on, an analysis tied under 20,000 TCR beta sequences to HLA alleles at 0.05 false discovery rate. It was only CMV serostatus that was available as immune exposure information.

The J segment lost 5 bases and the V segment lost 5 bases, leaving 13 bases of the junction unmatched. The CDR3 loop spans 16 amino acids. Germline V gene data show CDR1 as SEHNR and CDR2 as FQNEAQ (reference sequence). This receptor was taken from a woman between 18 and 29 years old in good health and CMV-seronegative. The sequenced sample was PBMCs. The chain joins TRBV7-9 to TRBJ1-1; 8 bases are a match to TRBD1. The CDR3 loop is CASSRPGQVSGTEAFF. The CDR3 DNA reads TGTGCCAGCAGCCGACCGGGACAGGTTTCTGGGACTGAAGCTTTCTTT.